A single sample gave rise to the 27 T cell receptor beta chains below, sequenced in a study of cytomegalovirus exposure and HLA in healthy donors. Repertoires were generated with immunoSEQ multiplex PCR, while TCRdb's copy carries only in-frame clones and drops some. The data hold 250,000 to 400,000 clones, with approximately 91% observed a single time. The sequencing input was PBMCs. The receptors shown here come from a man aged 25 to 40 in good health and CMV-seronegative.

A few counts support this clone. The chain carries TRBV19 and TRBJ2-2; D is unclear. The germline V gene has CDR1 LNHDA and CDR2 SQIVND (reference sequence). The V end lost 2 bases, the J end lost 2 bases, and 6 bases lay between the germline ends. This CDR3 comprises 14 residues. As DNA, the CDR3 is TGTGCCAGTAGTATAACACAAAACACCGGGGAGCTGTTTTTT. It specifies CASSITQNTGELFF.

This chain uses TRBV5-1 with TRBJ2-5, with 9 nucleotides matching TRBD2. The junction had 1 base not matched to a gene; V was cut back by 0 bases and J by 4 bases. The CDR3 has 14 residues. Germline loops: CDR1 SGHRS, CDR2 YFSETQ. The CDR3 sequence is CASSLGGGAETQYF. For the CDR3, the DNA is TGCGCCAGCAGCTTGGGCGGGGGGGCAGAGACCCAGTACTTC.

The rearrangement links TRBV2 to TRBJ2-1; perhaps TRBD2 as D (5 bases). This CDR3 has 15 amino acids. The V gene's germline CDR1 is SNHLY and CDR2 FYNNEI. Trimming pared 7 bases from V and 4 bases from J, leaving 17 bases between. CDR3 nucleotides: TGTGCCAGCACAGCCGTGGACGGGGAGTACAATGAGCAGTTCTTC. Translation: CASTAVDGEYNEQFF.

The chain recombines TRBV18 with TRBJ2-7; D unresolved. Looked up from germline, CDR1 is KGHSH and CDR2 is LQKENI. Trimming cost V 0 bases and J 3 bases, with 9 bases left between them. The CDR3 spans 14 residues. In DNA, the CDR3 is TGTGCCAGCTCACCACCTGGGCTTTACTACGAGCAGTACTTC. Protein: CASSPPGLYYEQYF.

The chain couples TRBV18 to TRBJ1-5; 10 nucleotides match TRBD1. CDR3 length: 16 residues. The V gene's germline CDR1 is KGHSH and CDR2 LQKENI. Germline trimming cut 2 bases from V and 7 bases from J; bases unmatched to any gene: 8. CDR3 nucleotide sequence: TGTGCCAGCTCACCATATTCCGGGACAGGGGTCCAGCCCCAGCATTTT. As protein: CASSPYSGTGVQPQHF.

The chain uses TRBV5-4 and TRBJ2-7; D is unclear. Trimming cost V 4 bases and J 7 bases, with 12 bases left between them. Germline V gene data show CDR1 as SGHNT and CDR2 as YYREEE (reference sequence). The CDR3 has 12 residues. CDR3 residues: CASSIDFGEQYF. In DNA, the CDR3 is TGTGCCAGCAGCATCGACTTCGGGGAGCAGTACTTC.

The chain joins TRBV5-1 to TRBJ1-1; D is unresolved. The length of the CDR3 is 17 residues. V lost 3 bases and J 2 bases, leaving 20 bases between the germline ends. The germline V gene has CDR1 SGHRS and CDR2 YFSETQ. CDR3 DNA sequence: TGCGCCAGCAGCTCACCTCTCGGGCGGGAGACAAACACTGAAGCTTTCTTT. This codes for CASSSPLGRETNTEAFF.

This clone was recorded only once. The DNA of the CDR3 is TGTGCCAGCAATGGACTAGCGGGGTCCGGGGAGCTGTTTTTT. Translation gives CASNGLAGSGELFF. The rearrangement links TRBV2 to TRBJ2-2; 12 bases fit TRBD2. J gave up 6 bases and V 7 bases, and 3 bases lay outside the gene matches. This CDR3 spans 14 amino acids. The germline gives CDR1 SNHLY, CDR2 FYNNEI.

CDR3 nucleotides: TGTGCCAGCAGCTCTTCAGATTACAGGGCAGATACGCAGTATTTT. This sequence encodes CASSSSDYRADTQYF. The chain has TRBV7-9 and TRBJ2-3; tentative D call: TRBD1 (6 bases). Germline assignment: CDR1 SEHNR and CDR2 FQNEAQ (reference sequence). Deletions cut 4 bases from V and 4 bases from J, with 15 bases between. The CDR3 totals 15 residues.

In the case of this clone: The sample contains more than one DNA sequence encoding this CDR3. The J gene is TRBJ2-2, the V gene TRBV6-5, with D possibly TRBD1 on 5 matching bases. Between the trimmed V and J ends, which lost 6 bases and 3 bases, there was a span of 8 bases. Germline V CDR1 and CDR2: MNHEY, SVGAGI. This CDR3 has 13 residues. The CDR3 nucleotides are TGTGCCAGCAGGGACACTGACACCGGGGAGCTGTTTTTT. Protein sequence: CASRDTDTGELFF.

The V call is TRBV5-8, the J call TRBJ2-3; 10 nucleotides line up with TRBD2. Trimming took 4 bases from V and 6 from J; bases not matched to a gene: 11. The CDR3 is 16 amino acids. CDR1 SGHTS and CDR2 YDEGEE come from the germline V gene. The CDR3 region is CASSRKGLAREDTQYF. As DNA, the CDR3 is TGTGCCAGCAGCAGGAAGGGACTAGCGAGAGAGGATACGCAGTATTTT. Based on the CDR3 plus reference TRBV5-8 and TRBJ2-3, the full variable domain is EAGVTQSPTHLIKTRGQQATLRCSPISGHTSVYWYQQALGLGLQFLLWYDEGEERNRGNFPPRFSGRQFPNYSSELNVNALELEDSALYLCASSRKGLAREDTQYFGPGTRLTVL.

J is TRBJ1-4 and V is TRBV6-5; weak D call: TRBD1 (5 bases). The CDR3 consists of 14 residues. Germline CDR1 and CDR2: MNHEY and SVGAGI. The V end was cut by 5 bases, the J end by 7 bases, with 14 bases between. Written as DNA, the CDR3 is TGTGCCAGCAGTCAACGGGGGGTGGGTGAAAAACTGTTTTTT. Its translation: CASSQRGVGEKLFF.

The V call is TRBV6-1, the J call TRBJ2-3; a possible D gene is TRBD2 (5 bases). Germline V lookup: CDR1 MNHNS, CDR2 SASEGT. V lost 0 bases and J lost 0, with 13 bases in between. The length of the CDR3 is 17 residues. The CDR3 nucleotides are TGTGCCAGCAGTGAAGCGCTAGCAGGACTTAGCACAGATACGCAGTATTTT. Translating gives CASSEALAGLSTDTQYF.

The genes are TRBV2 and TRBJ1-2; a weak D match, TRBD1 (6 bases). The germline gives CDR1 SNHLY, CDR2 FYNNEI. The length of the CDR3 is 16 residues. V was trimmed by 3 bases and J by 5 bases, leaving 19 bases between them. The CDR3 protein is CASSEAQGMRVYGYTF. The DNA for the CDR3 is TGTGCCAGCAGTGAGGCGCAGGGGATGCGGGTGTATGGCTACACCTTC.

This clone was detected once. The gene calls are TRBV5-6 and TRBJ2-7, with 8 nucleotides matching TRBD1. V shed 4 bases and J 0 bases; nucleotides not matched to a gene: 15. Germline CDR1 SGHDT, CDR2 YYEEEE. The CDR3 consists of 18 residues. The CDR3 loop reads CASSGGPSRQGRSYEQYF. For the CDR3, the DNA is TGTGCCAGCAGCGGAGGTCCGAGCCGACAGGGGCGCTCCTACGAGCAGTACTTC. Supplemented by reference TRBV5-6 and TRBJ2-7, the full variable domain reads DAGVTQSPTHLIKTRGQQVTLRCSPKSGHDTVSWYQQALGQGPQFIFQYYEEEERQRGNFPDRFSGHQFPNYSSELNVNALLLGDSALYLCASSGGPSRQGRSYEQYFGPGTRLTVT.

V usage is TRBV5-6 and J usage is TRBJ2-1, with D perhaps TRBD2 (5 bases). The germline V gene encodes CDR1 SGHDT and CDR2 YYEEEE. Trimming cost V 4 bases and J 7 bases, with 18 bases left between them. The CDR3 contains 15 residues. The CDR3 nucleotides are TGTGCCAGCAGCCCCTTGGCGGGCGGAAATAATGAGCAGTTCTTC. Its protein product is CASSPLAGGNNEQFF.

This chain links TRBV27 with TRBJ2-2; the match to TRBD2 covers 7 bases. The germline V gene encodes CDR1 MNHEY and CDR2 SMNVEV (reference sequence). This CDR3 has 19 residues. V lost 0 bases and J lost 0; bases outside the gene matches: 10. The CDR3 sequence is CASSLSFPAGGSNTGELFF. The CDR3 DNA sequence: TGTGCCAGCAGTTTATCATTCCCCGCCGGGGGGTCGAACACCGGGGAGCTGTTTTTT.

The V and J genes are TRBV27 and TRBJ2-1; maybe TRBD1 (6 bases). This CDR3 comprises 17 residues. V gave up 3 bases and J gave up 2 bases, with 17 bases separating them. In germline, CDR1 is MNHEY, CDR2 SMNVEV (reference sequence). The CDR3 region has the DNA TGTGCCAGCAGTTTCATAACAGGGTCGGATGCCTACAATGAGCAGTTCTTC. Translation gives CASSFITGSDAYNEQFF.

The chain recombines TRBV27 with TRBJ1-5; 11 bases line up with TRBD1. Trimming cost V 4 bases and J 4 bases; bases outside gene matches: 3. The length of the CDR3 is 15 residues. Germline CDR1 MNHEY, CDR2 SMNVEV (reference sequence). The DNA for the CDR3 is TGTGCCAGCAGTTCAGGGACAGGGGGAAATCAGCCCCAGCATTTT. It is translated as CASSSGTGGNQPQHF.

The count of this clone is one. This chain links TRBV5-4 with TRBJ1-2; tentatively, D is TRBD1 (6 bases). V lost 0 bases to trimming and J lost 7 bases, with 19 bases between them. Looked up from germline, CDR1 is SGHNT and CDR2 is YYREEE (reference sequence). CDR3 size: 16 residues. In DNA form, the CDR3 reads TGTGCCAGCAGCTTGGTACTTCGAGGGGGTAATGCTGGCTACACCTTC. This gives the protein CASSLVLRGGNAGYTF.

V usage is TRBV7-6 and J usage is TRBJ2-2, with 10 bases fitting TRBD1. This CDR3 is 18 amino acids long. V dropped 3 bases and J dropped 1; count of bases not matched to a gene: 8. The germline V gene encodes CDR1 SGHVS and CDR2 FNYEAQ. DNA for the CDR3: TGTGCCAGCAGCTTCCGCTATGGGACAGGGGAGAACACCGGGGAGCTGTTTTTT. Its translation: CASSFRYGTGENTGELFF. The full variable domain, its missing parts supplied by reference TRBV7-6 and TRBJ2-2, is GAGVSQSPRYKVTKRGQDVALRCDPISGHVSLYWYRQALGQGPEFLTYFNYEAQQDKSGLPNDRFSAERPEGSISTLTIQRTEQRDSAMYRCASSFRYGTGENTGELFFGEGSRLTVL.

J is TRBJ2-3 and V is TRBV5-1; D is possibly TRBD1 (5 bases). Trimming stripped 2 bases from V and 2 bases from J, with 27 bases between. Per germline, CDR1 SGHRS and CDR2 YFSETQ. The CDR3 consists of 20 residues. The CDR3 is CASSFRAPWRTQNITDTQYF. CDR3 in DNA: TGCGCCAGCAGCTTCAGGGCGCCGTGGCGCACTCAAAACATCACAGATACGCAGTATTTT.

CDR3 protein: CASSVVGRLDYGYTF. The CDR3, as DNA: TGTGCCAGCAGCGTAGTGGGGCGTCTGGACTATGGCTACACCTTC. This chain links TRBV9 with TRBJ1-2; a weak D match, TRBD1 (5 bases). The CDR3 spans 15 residues. Germline V CDR1 and CDR2: SGDLS, YYNGEE. V was pared by 0 bases and J by 3 bases, with 12 bases between.

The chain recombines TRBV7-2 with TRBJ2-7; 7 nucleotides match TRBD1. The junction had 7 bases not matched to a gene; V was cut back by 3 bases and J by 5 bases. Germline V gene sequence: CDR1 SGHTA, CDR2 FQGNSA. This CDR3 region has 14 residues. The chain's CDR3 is CASSLDRPRDEQYF. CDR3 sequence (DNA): TGTGCCAGCAGCTTGGACAGGCCCAGGGACGAGCAGTACTTC. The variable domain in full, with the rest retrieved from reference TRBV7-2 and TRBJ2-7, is GAGVSQSPSNKVTEKGKDVELRCDPISGHTALYWYRQSLGQGLEFLIYFQGNSAPDKSGLPSDRFSAERTGGSVSTLTIQRTQQEDSAVYLCASSLDRPRDEQYFGPGTRLTVT.

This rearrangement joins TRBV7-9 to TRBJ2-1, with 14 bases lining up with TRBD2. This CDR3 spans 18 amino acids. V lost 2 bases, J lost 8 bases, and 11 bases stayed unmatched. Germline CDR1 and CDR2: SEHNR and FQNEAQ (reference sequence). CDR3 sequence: CASSLPSGLAGGGDEQFF. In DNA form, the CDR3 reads TGTGCCAGCAGCTTACCCTCCGGACTAGCGGGGGGCGGGGATGAGCAGTTCTTC.

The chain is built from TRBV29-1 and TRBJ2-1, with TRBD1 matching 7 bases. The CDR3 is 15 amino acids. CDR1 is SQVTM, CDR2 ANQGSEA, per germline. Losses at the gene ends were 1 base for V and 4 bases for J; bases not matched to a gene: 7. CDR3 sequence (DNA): TGCAGCGTTGAAGGTCTGGGGACAGCTTACAATGAGCAGTTCTTC. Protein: CSVEGLGTAYNEQFF.

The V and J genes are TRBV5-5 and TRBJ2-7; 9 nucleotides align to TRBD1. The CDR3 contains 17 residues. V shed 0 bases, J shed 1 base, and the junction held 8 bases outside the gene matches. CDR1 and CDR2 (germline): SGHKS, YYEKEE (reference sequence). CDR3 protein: CASSLGRGTGQSYEQYF. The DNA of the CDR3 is TGTGCCAGCAGCTTGGGCCGGGGGACAGGGCAATCCTACGAGCAGTACTTC.